The sequence of this T cell receptor (beta chain) was determined in a study of shared clonotypes between healthy human individuals (dated by TCRdb to 2019 to 2021). Turning to the overall study: A couple of women and three men aged 18 to 49 years were included in the cohort. Different laboratories and diverse techniques were used to prepare libraries and sequence TCR repertoires, to increase sequencing depth and limit assay-specific biases. For each donor, three plates each were used for CD4 naive and CD4 memory, two plates were used for CD8 naive, and one plate was used for CD8 memory. Leukapheresis yielded between about 0.94 and 8.9 billion PBMCs per donor. To estimate repertoire size and how much clonotypes are shared between individuals, the study performed deep sequencing of blood TCR repertoires from roughly five healthy adults. Overall study outcomes, separate from this receptor: Across a few donors, about 5% of naive CD4, 3.5% of naive CD8, roughly 2.3% of memory CD4, and approximately 0.42% of memory CD8 clonotypes were shared. Incomplete sequencing was indicated by rarefaction of sorted-subset datasets, despite the large sequencing depth. Based on pairwise subsampling, the degree of clonotype sharing among donors was expected to be affected by sequencing depth. Because the study included a small number of donors, the genetic and exposure-history diversity represented was limited. Compared with non-shared clonotypes, the clonotypes found in all four sorted-subset donors had higher generation probabilities. Sampling was restricted to blood, and TCR repertoires in tissue are likely to differ from TCR repertoires in blood. Naive subsets generally had larger estimated clonotype richness than memory subsets.

Using the deep immunoSEQ assay, multiplex PCR amplified TCR CDR3 regions from genomic DNA. Extracted genomic DNA from each cell subset was distributed evenly across all wells of several immunoSEQ 96-well plates, and each plate was treated as a replicate. Each replicate PCR for sorted subsets received about 210 ng genomic DNA, equal to about 29,000 T cell genomes. Purified libraries were measured with a Qubit 3.0 fluorometer, size-checked on a Bioanalyzer 2100, and measured again with the KAPA Library Quantification kit. Every immunoSEQ 96-well plate was sequenced on a separate single-read 150-cycle Illumina NextSeq 550 flow cell. Per the authors' processing: Because the immunoSEQ output held only junctional sequences and lacked quality scores, the filtering could not match the filtering applied to full-length reads. Sequences were annotated with PyIR, a Python wrapper for IgBLAST v1.9, and V/J genes and CDR3 were assigned using IMGT germline references. Reads were filtered out if the reads had weak V/J assignments (E-value above 1e-6), no CDR3, stop codons, out-of-frame junctions, or ambiguous translated residues. A V3J clonotype was defined by an identical inferred V gene, J gene, and CDR3 amino acid sequence. Percentage overlap between repertoires was calculated by dividing the number of shared unique clonotypes by the size of the smaller repertoire. Richness of each repertoire was evaluated using RTK rarefaction, the Chao1 estimator, and Recon v2.1 estimates of unobserved clonotypes. Generation probabilities were computed with OLGA for all TCRbeta clonotypes obtained by the gDNA method from several donors. TCRdb retrieved this table from immuneACCESS and kept in-frame rearrangements only. Not all clones are present; in checked studies, unresolved V genes account for under half, and no reason is known for the remainder. Clone size and the V and J calls come from that table; the DNA yielded D and trimming. The sample yields over a million clones; about 96% were counted once. The ten largest clones represent about 1% of the sample.

CDR1 and CDR2 (MNHNS, SASEGT) derive from the germline V gene. From its cysteine to its phenylalanine, the CDR3 spans 13 amino acids. Only CDR3 DNA remains: 39 bases, in frame from the first base. V lost 0 bases and J lost 9 bases; the stretch between them is 9 bases long. Donors were healthy HIV-negative adults with no recently reported acute infections or vaccinations. Every donor was a Caucasian adult residing in Nashville, Tennessee, USA. CD4+ T cells were enriched by magnetic negative selection, after which naive cells were positively selected on CD45RA and the negative fraction was taken as the memory subset. After blood collection by leukapheresis, PBMCs were isolated using Ficoll-Histopaque density gradient centrifugation and then cryopreserved in the vapor phase of liquid nitrogen. Analytical flow cytometry was used to check the purity and quantity of each magnetically sorted T cell population. Genomic DNA was isolated from each sorted fraction and quantified by UV absorbance on a Nanodrop 2000c.

In the case of this clone: It has no known antigen specificity. One base away there is no much larger clone; base qualities are not given.

The chain links TRBV6-1 with TRBJ1-5; the D gene identity is not certain. Material for sequencing was naive CD4+ T cells sorted from blood. This specimen's cell subset or site label, per the study, means: CD45RA+ positively selected. This receptor was identified in a man aged 25 to 40 in good health. The nucleotide sequence reads TGTGCCAGCAGTGAAGCGGGAGGAAGGCCCCAGCATTTT. Translated, this gives CASSEAGGRPQHF.